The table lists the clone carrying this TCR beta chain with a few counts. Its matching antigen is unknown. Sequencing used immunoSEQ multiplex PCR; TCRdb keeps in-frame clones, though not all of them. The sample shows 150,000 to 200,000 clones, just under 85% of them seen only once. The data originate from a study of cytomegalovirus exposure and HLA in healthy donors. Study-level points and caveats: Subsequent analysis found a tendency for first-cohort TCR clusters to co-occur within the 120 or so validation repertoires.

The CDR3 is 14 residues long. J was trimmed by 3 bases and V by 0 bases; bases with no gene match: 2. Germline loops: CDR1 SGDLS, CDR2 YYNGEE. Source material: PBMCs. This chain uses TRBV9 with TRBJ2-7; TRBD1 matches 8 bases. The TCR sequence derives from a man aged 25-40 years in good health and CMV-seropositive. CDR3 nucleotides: TGTGCCAGCAGCGTAGGGGGACAGGACTACGAGCAGTACTTC. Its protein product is CASSVGGQDYEQYF.